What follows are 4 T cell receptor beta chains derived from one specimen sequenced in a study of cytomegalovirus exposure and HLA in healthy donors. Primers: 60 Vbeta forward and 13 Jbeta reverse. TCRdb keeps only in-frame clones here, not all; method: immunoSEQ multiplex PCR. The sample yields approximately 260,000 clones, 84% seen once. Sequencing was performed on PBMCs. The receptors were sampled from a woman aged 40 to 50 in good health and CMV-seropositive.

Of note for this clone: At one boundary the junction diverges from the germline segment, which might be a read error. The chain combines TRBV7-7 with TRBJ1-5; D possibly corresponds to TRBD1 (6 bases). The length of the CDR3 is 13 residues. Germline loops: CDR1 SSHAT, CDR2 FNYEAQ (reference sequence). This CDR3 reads CASSQRGNQPQHF. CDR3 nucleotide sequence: TGTGCTAGCAGCCAGAGGGGGAATCAGCCCCAGCATTTT.

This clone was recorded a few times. The CDR3 loop reads CASSPGTPSYEQYF. In nucleotides, the CDR3 is TGTGCCAGCAGCCCCGGGACACCCTCCTACGAGCAGTACTTC. V gene TRBV14 combines with J gene TRBJ2-7; possible D gene TRBD1, 6 bases. The CDR3 runs to 14 residues. Germline V gene sequence: CDR1 SGHDN, CDR2 FVKESK. The germline V and J ends were trimmed by 4 bases and 0 bases, with 10 bases remaining between them.

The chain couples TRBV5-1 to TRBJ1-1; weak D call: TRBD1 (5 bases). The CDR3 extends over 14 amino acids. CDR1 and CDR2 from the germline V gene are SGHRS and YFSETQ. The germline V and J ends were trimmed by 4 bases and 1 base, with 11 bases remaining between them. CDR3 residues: CASSTWQGNTEAFF. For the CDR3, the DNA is TGCGCCAGCAGCACCTGGCAGGGGAACACTGAAGCTTTCTTT.

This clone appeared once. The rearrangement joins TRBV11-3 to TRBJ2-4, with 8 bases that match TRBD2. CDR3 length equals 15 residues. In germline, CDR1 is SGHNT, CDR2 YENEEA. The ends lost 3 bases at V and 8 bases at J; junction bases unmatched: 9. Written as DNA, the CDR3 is TGTGCCAGCAGCTTTTGGTCTAGCGGGCGGGACATTCAGTACTTC. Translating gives CASSFWSSGRDIQYF.